This T cell receptor (beta chain) was identified in a study of T cells in women clearing cervical HPV infection. With respect to this clone: The read ends 3 residues early relative to the CDR3; the germline J gene fills the gap. The same CDR3 can be traced to other DNA sequences in this sample.

Sequenced by immunoSEQ multiplex PCR; TCRdb stores in-frame clones only, minus some. With about 39,000 clones in the sample, the ten largest clones hold 6% to 6.5%. V lost 6 bases and J 6 bases, leaving 11 bases between the germline ends. This CDR3 region has 12 residues. Germline values: CDR1 MNHEY, CDR2 SVGEGT. Sequencing was done on a sample of blood buffy coat. The chain has TRBV6-2 or TRBV6-3 and TRBJ1-2; weak D call: TRBD1 (5 bases). The TCR sequence derives from a woman aged 18 to 69 with a cervical HPV16 infection that either progressed to CIN3+ or cleared (not recorded which). The CDR3 reads CASSSTGDGYTF. Incomplete CDR3 DNA: TGTGCCAGCAGCTCCACAGGCGATGGC.